This TCR beta chain was obtained from a study of OX40 agonist ivuxolimab in advanced cancers. Broadly, across the study: Ivuxolimab was an agonistic, fully human IgG2 monoclonal antibody directed against OX40 (CD134), a costimulatory receptor. The paper covers the monotherapy dose-escalation part of the phase I ivuxolimab trial, which included N ≈ 52 patients. Of the 52 patients in dose escalation, about 19 had hepatocellular carcinoma, some 15 had melanoma, 9 had renal cell carcinoma and 9 had head and neck cancer. Prior anti-PD-1, anti-PD-L1 or anti-CTLA-4 therapy was permitted, and approximately 40% of dose-escalation patients had received checkpoint inhibitors. The dose-escalation cohort was roughly 87% male with a mean age of approximately 59 years, ranging from about 23 to 85. Intravenous ivuxolimab was administered to patients every 2 weeks at six dose levels: 0.01, 0.1, 0.3, 1.5, 3 and 10 mg/kg. Partial responses occurred in three dose-escalation patients, of whom one had hepatocellular carcinoma and two had cutaneous melanoma. Peripheral TCRbeta sequencing aimed to test whether ivuxolimab altered TCR sequence diversity and caused clonal T-cell expansion.

Patients with autoimmune disease history or receiving systemic immunosuppression were excluded from the trial. Peripheral blood for TCR sequencing was collected from all dose cohorts at baseline, on cycle 4 day 1, and on cycle 7 day 1. Samples came from an open-label, multicenter, first-in-human phase I dose-escalation trial of ivuxolimab. Adults with locally advanced or metastatic melanoma, renal cell carcinoma, hepatocellular carcinoma or head and neck squamous cell carcinoma were enrolled in the trial. CD4+ and CD8+ T cells were sorted separately from peripheral blood before TCR sequencing. On this clone itself: This receptor's antigen is unknown. No much larger clonotype is one base removed from it; base qualities were not supplied.

For sequencing of the TCRbeta CDR3 region, genomic DNA was extracted from the sorted cells. The immunoSEQ Assay was used for sequencing of TCRbeta CDR3 regions. Sourced from immuneACCESS, this table was stored by TCRdb with only in-frame sequences that have V and J called. A share of the clones is absent; for the studies checked, an unresolved V gene accounts for under half, and the remainder has no known explanation. This sample has tens of thousands of clones in its table, and 85% of those were observed once. The top ten hold about 3% of the sample. Results the study describes overall, beyond this receptor: Which antigens the clonally expanded peripheral T cells were specific for was not determined. On average, CD8+ T cells showed more expanded clones than CD4+ T cells after ivuxolimab. In the 0.1-3.0 mg/kg groups, partial responders were among the patients with the lowest normalized peripheral clonal expansion, particularly in CD8+ T cells. At doses of 0.1 to 3.0 mg/kg, clonal expansion of both CD4+ and CD8+ blood T cells was observed from baseline to week 6. Low levels of normalized T-cell clonal expansion were also shown by some nonresponding patients.

The material sequenced was CD4+ or CD8+ T cells sorted from blood, taken in a trial of the OX40 agonist ivuxolimab. The clonotype originates from an adult with an advanced solid tumor such as melanoma, head and neck, liver or kidney cancer.

This receptor has the CDR3 CASSQRLGRRGNTEAFF. The base sequence is TGCGCCAGCAGTCAACGGCTAGGGCGCCGGGGGAACACTGAAGCTTTCTTT. The chain is assembled from TRBV23-1 and TRBJ1-1; too little of a D gene remains to name it. TRBV23-1 is an open reading frame, and its role is uncertain. V sheds 2 bases and J sheds 1 base, leaving 17 bases between their ends. The CDR3 contains 17 residues, cysteine and phenylalanine counted. Left in the record is the CDR3 DNA by itself, 51 bases read in frame from the first base.